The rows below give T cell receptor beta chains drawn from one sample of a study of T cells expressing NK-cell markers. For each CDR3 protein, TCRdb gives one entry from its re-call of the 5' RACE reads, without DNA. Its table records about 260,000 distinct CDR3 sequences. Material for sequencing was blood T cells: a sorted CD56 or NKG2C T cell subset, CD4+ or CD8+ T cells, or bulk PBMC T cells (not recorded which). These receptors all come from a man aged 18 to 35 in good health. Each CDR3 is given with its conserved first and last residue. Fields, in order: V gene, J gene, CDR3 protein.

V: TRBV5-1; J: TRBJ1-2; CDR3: CASSRTGTDGGYTF
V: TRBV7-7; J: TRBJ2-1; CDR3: CASSPRGGGLPRFF
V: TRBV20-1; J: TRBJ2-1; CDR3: CSASLSGRAYNEQFF
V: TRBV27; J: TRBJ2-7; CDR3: CASSLYRNSYEQYF
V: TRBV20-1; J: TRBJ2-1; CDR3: CSAIGTYYNEQFF
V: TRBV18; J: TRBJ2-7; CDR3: CASSSDKQGYEQYF
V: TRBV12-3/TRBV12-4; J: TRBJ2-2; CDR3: CASSSGGRITNTGELFF
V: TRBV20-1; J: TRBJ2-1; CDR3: CSARYPGLSYNEQFF
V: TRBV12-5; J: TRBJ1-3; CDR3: CASGLRDSSGNTIYF
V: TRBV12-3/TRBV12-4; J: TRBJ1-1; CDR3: CASSRVGLNTEAFF
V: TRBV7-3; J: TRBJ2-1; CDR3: CASSSSGATYNEQFF
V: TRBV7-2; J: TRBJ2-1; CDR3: CASSSGLATSNEQFF
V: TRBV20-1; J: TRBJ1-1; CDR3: CSAILHMNTEAFF
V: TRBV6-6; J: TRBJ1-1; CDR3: CASNGQPVRMAFF
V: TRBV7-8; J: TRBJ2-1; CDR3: CASSLRQGGANEQFF
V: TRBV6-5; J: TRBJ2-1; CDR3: CASSYKRLGEQFF
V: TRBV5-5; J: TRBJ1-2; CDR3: CASSPTTAPYGYTF
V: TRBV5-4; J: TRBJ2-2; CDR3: CASGIKSGELFF
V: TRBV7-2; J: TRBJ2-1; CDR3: CASSRTSSVSYNEQFF
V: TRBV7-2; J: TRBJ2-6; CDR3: CASMSAGRRANVLTF
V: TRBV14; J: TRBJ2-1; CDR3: CASSQALGLGYNEQFF
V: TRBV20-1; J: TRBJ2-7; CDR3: CSARDPFEQYF
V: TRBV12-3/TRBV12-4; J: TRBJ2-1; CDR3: CASSFGGRRYTYNEQFF
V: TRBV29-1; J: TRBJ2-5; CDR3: CSVVRQQETQYF
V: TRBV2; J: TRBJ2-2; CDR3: CAKGGQVNTGELFF
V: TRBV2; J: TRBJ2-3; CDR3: CASSEGEGTDTQYF
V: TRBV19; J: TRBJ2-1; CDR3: CASSDAGGRGEQFF
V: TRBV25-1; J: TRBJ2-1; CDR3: CASSEGIGVQFF
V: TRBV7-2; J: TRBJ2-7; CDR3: CASRGPSEQYF
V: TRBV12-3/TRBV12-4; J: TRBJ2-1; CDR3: CASSSTGSFSDEQFF
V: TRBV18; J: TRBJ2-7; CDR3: CASSRPGQGADEQYF
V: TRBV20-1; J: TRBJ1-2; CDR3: CSARDSFVGNYGYTF
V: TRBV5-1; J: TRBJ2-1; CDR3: CASSPLAGAVNEQFF
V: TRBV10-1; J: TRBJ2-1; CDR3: CASNPGQSYNEQFF
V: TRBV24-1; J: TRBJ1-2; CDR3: CATSQGNYGYTF
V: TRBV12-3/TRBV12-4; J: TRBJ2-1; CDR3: CASSLTGVGYNEQFF
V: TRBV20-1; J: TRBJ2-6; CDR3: CSARDLSGAGANVLTF
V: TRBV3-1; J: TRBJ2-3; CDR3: CASSQDPATSTDTQYF
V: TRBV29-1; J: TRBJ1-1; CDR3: CSANKGTANTEAFF
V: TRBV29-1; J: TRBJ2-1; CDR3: CSASQGANEQFF
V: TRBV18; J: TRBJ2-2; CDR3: CASSIRQANTGELFF
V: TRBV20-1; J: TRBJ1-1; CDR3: CSASGGGVYVGEAFF
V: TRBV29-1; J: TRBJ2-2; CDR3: CSASFSGNTGELFF
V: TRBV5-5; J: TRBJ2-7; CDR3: CASSSNRGKGEQYF
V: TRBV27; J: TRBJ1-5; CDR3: CASRGRGDVNQPQHF
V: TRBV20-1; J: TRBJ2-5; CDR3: CSADQRVGETQYF
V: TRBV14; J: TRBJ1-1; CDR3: CASSQDYGVVNTEAFF
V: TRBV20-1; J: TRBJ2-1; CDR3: CSGTSGDNEQFF
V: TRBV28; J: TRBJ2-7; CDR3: CASIGVTGEQYF
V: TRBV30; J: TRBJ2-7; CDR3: CAWRTGRNYEQYF
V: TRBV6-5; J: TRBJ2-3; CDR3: CASSYSSGSGLDTQYF
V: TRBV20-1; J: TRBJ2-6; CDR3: CSAPQSSGANVLTF
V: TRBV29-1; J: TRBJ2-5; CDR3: CSVGGTIETQYF
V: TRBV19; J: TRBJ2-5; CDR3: CASVRSGSAGETQYF
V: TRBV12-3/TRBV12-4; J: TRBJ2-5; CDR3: CASSERELMETQYF
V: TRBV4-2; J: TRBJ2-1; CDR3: CASSQGAGDEQFF
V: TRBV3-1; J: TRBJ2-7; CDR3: CASSQDSGRANEQYF